These T cell receptor beta chains were read from a single sample in a study of blood T cell repertoires in COVID-19. Assay used: immunoSEQ multiplex PCR; TCRdb lists only in-frame clones, some missing. The sample shows about 180,000 clones, roughly 84% of them seen only once. Input material: peripheral blood. These receptors all stem from an elderly man with COVID-19, enrolled during active disease. CDR3s leave out the opening cysteine and the closing phenylalanine or tryptophan. Fields, in order: V gene, CDR3 protein.

TRBV4-2 ASSQETGGVGNTIY
TRBV6-6 ASSGTSGTTDTQY
TRBV2 ASSWDSKQETQY
TRBV12-3/TRBV12-4 AVLGQVTDTQY
TRBV15 ATSRDWGQGALSTQY
TRBV5-1 ASSRRTSGGASPQETQY
TRBV30 AWSAKDRFPSGNTIY
TRBV7-2 ASSLFSDLTYEQY
TRBV12-5 ASARDEDGYT
TRBV7-8 ASSSKRGYTEAF
TRBV3-1/TRBV3-2 ASRGGPGNTIY
TRBV27 ASSLLGVQGAYGYT
TRBV18 ASSRRDQPQH
TRBV7-7 ASSPGMGGGEKLF
TRBV19 ASSTPGAGRYNEQF
TRBV2 ASSLSEQF
TRBV14 ASSQGSGGGEKLF
TRBV11-2 ASSQGLRGGNQPQH
TRBV13 ASSLVQGGGKRTEAF
TRBV7-2 ASSFMDRGLSYGYT
TRBV6-6 ASSSRLAGELF
TRBV4-2 ASSPDRGPYEQY
TRBV19 ASSISGGNSPLH
TRBV9 ASSVGVKQGHGYT
TRBV5-1 ASSLGQGAYEQY
TRBV6-1 ASSGGEGQRYQPQH
TRBV4-1 ASSQETANTGELF
TRBV4-2 ASSQGGHLTGNTIY
TRBV9 ASSVGRGRAF
TRBV19 ASTGQGATYDYT
TRBV5-1 ASSAGVSYEQY
TRBV7-8 ASSFNPRLAGGGETQY
TRBV7-3 ASSLSGGTDTQY
TRBV11-3 ASSYSAGANVLT
TRBV24-1 ATSDTRDGTGELF
TRBV5-8 ASSQGTGAIANYGYT
TRBV2 ASKGNRGNSPLH
TRBV7-3 ASSSGGGESGANVLT
TRBV5-1 ASSPEPSGGLNIQY
TRBV4-1 ASSQEGRGSEKLF
TRBV27 ASSPTGGGIGYT
TRBV5-5 ASSYTGQENSGANVLT
TRBV5-4 ASSFSGLAGAPQTQY
TRBV6-5 ASREGYYGYT
TRBV5-1 ASSFSGITDTQY
TRBV5-1 ASSLGRQGSSGNTIY
TRBV11-2 ASSLGSSGLPYEQY
TRBV7-9 ASSYGQGELDTQY
TRBV6-1 ASSDGQGDGYT
TRBV18 ASSPRKTGELF
TRBV5-6 ASREQLNSPLH
TRBV6-5 ASSRLRYNEQF
TRBV13 ASSLLGTGEETQY
TRBV6-5 ASSYPSSGYTGELF
TRBV6-5 ASKTGGVGPDTQY
TRBV27 ASSSLGTENSPLH
TRBV11-3 ASSVGAVPNSPLH